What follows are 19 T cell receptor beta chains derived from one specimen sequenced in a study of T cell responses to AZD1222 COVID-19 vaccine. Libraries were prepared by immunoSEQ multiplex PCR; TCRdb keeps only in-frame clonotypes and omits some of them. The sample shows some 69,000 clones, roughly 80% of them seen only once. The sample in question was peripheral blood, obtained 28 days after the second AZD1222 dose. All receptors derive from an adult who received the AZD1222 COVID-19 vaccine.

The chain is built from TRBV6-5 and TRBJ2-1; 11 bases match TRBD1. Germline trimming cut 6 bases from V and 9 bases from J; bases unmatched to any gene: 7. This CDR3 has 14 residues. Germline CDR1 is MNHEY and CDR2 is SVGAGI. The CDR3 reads CASRLGTGGTEQFF. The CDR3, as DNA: TGTGCCAGCAGACTCGGGACAGGGGGAACTGAGCAGTTCTTC.

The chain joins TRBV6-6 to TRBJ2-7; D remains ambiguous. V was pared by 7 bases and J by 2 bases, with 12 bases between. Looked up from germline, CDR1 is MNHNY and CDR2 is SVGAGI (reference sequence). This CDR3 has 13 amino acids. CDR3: CASTSDGPYEQYF. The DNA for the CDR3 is TGTGCCAGCACCTCTGACGGGCCCTACGAGCAGTACTTC.

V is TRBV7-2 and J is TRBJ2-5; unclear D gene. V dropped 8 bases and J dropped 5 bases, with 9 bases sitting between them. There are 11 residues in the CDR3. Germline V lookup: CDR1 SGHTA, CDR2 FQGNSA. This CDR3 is CASGGGETQYF. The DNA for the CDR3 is TGTGCCAGCGGCGGCGGCGAGACCCAGTACTTC.

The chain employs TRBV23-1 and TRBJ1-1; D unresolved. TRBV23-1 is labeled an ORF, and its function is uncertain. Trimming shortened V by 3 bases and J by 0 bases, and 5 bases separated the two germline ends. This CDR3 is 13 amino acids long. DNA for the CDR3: TGCGCCAGCAGTCAGGTTATGAACACTGAAGCTTTCTTT. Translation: CASSQVMNTEAFF.

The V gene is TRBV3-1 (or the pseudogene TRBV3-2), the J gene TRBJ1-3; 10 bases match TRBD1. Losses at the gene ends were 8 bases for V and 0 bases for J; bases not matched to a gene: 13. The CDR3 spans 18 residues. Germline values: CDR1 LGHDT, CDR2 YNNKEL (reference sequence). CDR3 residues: CASGRGDRGHYSGNTIYF. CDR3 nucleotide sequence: TGTGCCAGCGGGAGGGGGGACAGGGGACACTACTCTGGAAACACCATATATTTT.

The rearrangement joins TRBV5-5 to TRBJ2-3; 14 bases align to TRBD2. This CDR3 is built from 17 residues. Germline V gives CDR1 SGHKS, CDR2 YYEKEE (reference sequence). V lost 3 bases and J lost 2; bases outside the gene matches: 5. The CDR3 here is CASSSGLAGAYTDTQYF. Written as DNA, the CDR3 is TGTGCCAGCAGCTCGGGACTAGCGGGGGCCTACACAGATACGCAGTATTTT. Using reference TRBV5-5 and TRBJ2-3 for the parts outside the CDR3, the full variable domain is DAGVTQSPTHLIKTRGQQVTLRCSPISGHKSVSWYQQVLGQGPQFIFQYYEKEERGRGNFPDRFSARQFPNYSSELNVNALLLGDSALYLCASSSGLAGAYTDTQYFGPGTRLTVL.

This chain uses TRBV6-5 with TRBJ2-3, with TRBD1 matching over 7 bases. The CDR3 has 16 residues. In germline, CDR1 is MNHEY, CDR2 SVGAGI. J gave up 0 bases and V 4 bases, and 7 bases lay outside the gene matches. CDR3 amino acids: CASSFDRVESTDTQYF. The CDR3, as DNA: TGTGCCAGCAGTTTCGACAGGGTGGAAAGCACAGATACGCAGTATTTT.

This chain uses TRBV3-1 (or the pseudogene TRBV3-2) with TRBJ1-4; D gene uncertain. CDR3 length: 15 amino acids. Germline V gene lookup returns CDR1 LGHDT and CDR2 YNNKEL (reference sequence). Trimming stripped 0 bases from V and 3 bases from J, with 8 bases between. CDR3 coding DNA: TGTGCCAGCAGCCAAGACCCACGGGCTAATGAAAAACTGTTTTTT. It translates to CASSQDPRANEKLFF.

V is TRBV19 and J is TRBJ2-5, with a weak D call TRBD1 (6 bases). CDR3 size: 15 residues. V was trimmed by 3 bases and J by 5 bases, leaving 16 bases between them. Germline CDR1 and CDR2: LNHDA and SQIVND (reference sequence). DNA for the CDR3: TGTGCCAGTAGTATGGCACAGGGTATAGGGGAGACCCAGTACTTC. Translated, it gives CASSMAQGIGETQYF.

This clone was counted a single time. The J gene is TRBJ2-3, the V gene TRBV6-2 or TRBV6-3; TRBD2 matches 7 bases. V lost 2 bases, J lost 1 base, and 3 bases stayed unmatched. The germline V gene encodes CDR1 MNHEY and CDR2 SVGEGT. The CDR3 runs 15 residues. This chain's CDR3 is CASSYGSGGTDTQYF. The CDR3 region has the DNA TGTGCCAGCAGTTACGGAAGCGGGGGCACAGATACGCAGTATTTT.

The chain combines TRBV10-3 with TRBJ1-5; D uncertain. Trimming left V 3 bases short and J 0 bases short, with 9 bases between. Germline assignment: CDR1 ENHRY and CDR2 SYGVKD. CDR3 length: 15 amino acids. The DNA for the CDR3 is TGTGCCATCAGTGATGGAGGTTATAGCAATCAGCCCCAGCATTTT. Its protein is CAISDGGYSNQPQHF.

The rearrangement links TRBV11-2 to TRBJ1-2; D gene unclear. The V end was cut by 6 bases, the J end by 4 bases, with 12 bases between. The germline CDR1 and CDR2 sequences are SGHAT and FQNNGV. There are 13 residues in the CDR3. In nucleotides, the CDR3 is TGTGCCAGCAGAACACCAACGGCCTATGGCTACACCTTC. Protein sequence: CASRTPTAYGYTF.

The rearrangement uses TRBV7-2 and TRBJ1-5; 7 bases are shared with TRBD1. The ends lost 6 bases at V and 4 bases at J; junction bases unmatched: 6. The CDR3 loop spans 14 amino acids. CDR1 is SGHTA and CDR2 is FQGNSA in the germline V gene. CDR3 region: CASRRQGSNQPQHF. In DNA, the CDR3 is TGTGCCAGCAGACGACAGGGTAGTAATCAGCCCCAGCATTTT.

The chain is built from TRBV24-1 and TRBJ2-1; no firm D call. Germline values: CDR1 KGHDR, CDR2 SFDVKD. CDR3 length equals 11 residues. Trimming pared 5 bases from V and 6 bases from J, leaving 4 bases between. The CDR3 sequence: CATSVSNEQFF. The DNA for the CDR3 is TGTGCCACCAGTGTCTCCAATGAGCAGTTCTTC.

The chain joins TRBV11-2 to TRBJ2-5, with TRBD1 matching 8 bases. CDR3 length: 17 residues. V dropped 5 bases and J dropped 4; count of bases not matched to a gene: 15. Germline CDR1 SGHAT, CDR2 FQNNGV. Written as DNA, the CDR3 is TGTGCCAGCAGCCCCAGGACCGTGACAGGGGTTGGAGAGACCCAGTACTTC. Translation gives CASSPRTVTGVGETQYF.

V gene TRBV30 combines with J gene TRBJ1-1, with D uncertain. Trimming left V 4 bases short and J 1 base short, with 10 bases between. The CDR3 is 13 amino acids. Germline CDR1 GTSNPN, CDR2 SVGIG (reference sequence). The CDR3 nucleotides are TGTGCCTGGAAGGACGGCAAGAACACTGAAGCTTTCTTT. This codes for CAWKDGKNTEAFF.

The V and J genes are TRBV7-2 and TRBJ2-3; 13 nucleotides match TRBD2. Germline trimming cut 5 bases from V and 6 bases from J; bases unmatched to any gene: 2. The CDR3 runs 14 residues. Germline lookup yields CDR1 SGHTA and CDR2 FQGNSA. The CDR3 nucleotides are TGTGCCAGCAGCAAGGGACTAGCGGGGGATACGCAGTATTTT. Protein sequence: CASSKGLAGDTQYF.

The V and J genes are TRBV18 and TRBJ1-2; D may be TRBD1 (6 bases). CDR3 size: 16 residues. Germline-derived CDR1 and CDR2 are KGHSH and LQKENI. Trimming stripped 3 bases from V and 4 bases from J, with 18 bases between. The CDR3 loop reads CASSPQAPNRAYGYTF. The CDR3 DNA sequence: TGTGCCAGCTCACCCCAGGCCCCTAACAGGGCCTATGGCTACACCTTC.

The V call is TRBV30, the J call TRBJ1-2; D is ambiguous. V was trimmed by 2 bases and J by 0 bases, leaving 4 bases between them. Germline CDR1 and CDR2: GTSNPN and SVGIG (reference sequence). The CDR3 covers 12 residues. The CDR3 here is CAWSNTNYGYTF. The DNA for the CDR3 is TGTGCCTGGAGTAATACTAACTATGGCTACACCTTC.